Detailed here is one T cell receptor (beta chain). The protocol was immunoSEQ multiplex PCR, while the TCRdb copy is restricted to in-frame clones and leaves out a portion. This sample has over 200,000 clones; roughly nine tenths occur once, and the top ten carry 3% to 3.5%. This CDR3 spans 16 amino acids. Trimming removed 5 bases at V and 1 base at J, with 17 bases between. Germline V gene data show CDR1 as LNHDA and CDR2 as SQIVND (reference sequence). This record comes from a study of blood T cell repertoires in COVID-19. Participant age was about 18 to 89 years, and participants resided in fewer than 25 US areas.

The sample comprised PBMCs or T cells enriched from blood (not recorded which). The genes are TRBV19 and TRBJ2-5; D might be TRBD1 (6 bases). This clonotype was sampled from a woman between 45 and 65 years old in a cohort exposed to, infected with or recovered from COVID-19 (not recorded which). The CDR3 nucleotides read TGTGCCAGTAGTCCCCTGTGGGGGCTTGTCCAAGAGACCCAGTACTTC. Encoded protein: CASSPLWGLVQETQYF. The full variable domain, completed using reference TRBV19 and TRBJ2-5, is DGGITQSPKYLFRKEGQNVTLSCEQNLNHDAMYWYRQDPGQGLRLIYYSQIVNDFQKGDIAEGYSVSREKKESFPLTVTSAQKNPTAFYLCASSPLWGLVQETQYFGPGTRLLVL.